Presented here are 12 T cell receptor beta chains from one specimen sequenced in a study of OX40 agonist ivuxolimab in advanced cancers. This table comes from immunoSEQ multiplex PCR, and its TCRdb copy is limited to in-frame clones, with some not included. The repertoire has about 76,000 clones, 75% to 85% of them found once; the top ten carry 0.61%. The sample was CD4+ or CD8+ T cells sorted from blood, taken in a trial of the OX40 agonist ivuxolimab. The receptor set was obtained from an adult with an advanced solid tumor such as melanoma, head and neck, liver or kidney cancer.

The chain links TRBV7-9 to TRBJ1-1; possible D gene TRBD1, 5 bases. The V end was cut by 6 bases, the J end by 1 base, with 9 bases between. The CDR3 spans 13 residues. Germline V CDR1 and CDR2: SEHNR, FQNEAQ (reference sequence). CDR3 bases: TGTGCCAGCAGGGGGGAGGAGAACACTGAAGCTTTCTTT. Translated, it gives CASRGEENTEAFF.

V and J are TRBV5-1 and TRBJ2-1; 7 nucleotides align to TRBD2. The CDR3 extends over 15 amino acids. J was trimmed by 5 bases and V by 0 bases; bases with no gene match: 5. Germline CDR1 SGHRS, CDR2 YFSETQ. DNA of the CDR3: TGCGCCAGCAGCTTGGATCCGGGAGGTAACAATGAGCAGTTCTTC. This codes for CASSLDPGGNNEQFF.

This chain links TRBV19 with TRBJ2-2, with TRBD2 matching over 10 bases. The CDR3 loop spans 20 amino acids. After removal of 0 bases from V and 0 bases from J, the junction contained 10 bases not matched to a gene. The germline gives CDR1 LNHDA, CDR2 SQIVND (reference sequence). CDR3 residues: CASSIDRTLAGVANTGELFF. For the CDR3, the DNA is TGTGCCAGTAGTATAGATCGCACTCTAGCGGGGGTAGCGAACACCGGGGAGCTGTTTTTT.

This chain uses TRBV6-6 with TRBJ1-1, with a tentative D call TRBD1 (5 bases). The V gene lost 0 bases and the J gene lost 6 bases, with 5 bases spanning the gap. The CDR3 extends over 12 amino acids. CDR1 is MNHNY and CDR2 is SVGAGI in the germline V gene (reference sequence). The CDR3 nucleotides are TGTGCCAGCAGTTACTCAGGGGCTGAAGCTTTCTTT. Translation: CASSYSGAEAFF.

This rearrangement joins TRBV29-1 to TRBJ2-7; tentative D call: TRBD1 (5 bases). V lost 5 bases and J lost 6, with 20 bases in between. CDR1 is SQVTM and CDR2 is ANQGSEA in the germline V gene. This CDR3 is built from 14 residues. The CDR3 DNA is TGCAGCGTTAACGTGGTGGCAGGGCAAGGCGAGCAGTACTTC. Translating it yields CSVNVVAGQGEQYF.

The chain uses TRBV7-9 and TRBJ2-2; D may be TRBD1 (6 bases). V lost 5 bases, J lost 0 bases, and 10 bases lay in between. Looked up from germline, CDR1 is SEHNR and CDR2 is FQNEAQ (reference sequence). This CDR3 contains 15 residues. The CDR3 DNA follows: TGTGCCAGCAGCCGACAGGTCACGAACACCGGGGAGCTGTTTTTT. The encoded protein is CASSRQVTNTGELFF.

This clone was detected a few times. This sequence joins TRBV30 and TRBJ1-1; D is unclear. The CDR3 spans 13 residues. Germline values: CDR1 GTSNPN, CDR2 SVGIG (reference sequence). V shed 4 bases and J shed 0 bases, with 9 bases lying between them. The CDR3, as DNA: TGTGCCTGGAAGCGGAGAGTGAACACTGAAGCTTTCTTT. This translates into CAWKRRVNTEAFF.

The chain joins TRBV7-8 to TRBJ2-3; D is unclear. Trimming took 3 bases from V and 2 from J, leaving 0 bases between them. CDR3 size: 11 residues. Germline V gene lookup returns CDR1 SGHVS and CDR2 FQNEAQ. CDR3 nucleotides: TGTGCCAGCAGCTTCACAGATACGCAGTATTTT. Its translation is CASSFTDTQYF.

The chain has TRBV9 and TRBJ2-6; TRBD1 matches 8 bases. V was pared by 0 bases and J by 0 bases, with 5 bases of the junction left unmatched. This CDR3 contains 18 residues. CDR1 SGDLS and CDR2 YYNGEE come from the germline V gene. The CDR3 here is CASSVGGQASSGANVLTF. The DNA of the CDR3 is TGTGCCAGCAGCGTAGGGGGACAGGCAAGCTCTGGGGCCAACGTCCTGACTTTC.

The chain has TRBV2 and TRBJ2-3, with D perhaps TRBD1 (5 bases). There are 11 residues in the CDR3. With 7 bases removed from V and 6 bases from J, the gap between germline ends came to 8 bases. Germline assignment: CDR1 SNHLY and CDR2 FYNNEI. The chain's CDR3 is CASKKGDTQYF. CDR3 bases: TGTGCCAGCAAGAAGGGGGATACGCAGTATTTT.

The V gene is TRBV7-3, the J gene TRBJ2-2; 8 bases match TRBD2. This CDR3 is built from 16 residues. Germline values: CDR1 SGHTA, CDR2 FQGTGA. V lost 1 base to trimming and J lost 0 bases; unmatched junction nucleotides: 1. CDR3 sequence (DNA): TGTGCCAGCAGCTTAAGCGGGGGGTCGAACACCGGGGAGCTGTTTTTT. Protein: CASSLSGGSNTGELFF.

The chain joins TRBV10-3 to TRBJ2-5; D may be TRBD1 or TRBD2 (5 bases each). The V gene lost 5 bases and the J gene lost 1 base, with 8 bases spanning the gap. Germline lookup yields CDR1 ENHRY and CDR2 SYGVKD. This CDR3 is 13 amino acids long. CDR3 sequence: CAISLGTQETQYF. The CDR3 region has the DNA TGTGCCATCAGTTTAGGGACCCAAGAGACCCAGTACTTC.